The T cell receptor beta chain described here comes from a study of shared T cell receptors in the human thymus. The data were produced by immunoSEQ multiplex PCR, yet TCRdb's version contains in-frame clones alone and is incomplete. Here the sample spans 700,000 or so clones, 70% to 90% being singletons. Trimming cost V 5 bases and J 4 bases; bases outside gene matches: 10. The CDR3 extends over 16 amino acids. Germline V gene sequence: CDR1 MDHEN, CDR2 SYDVKM. These data were also filed under a second study, of human thymus T cells. From that report: Congenital heart defects were the reason for the corrective surgery that the donors, healthy Finnish infants, were having. It was from resections taken during corrective heart surgery that the thymus tissue came. What appeared biased in thymic and blood repertoires was the usage of V and J genes. A high degree of thymic repertoire overlap among unrelated individuals was reported in related research.

The sequenced sample consisted of thymocytes. This sequence joins TRBV28 and TRBJ1-4; the match to TRBD1 covers 7 bases. The sequence was obtained from a girl under three years old with a congenital heart defect. CDR3 amino acids: CASSPDPDRSNEKLFF. The CDR3 DNA follows: TGTGCCAGCAGTCCCGACCCGGACAGGAGTAATGAAAAACTGTTTTTT.